This TCR beta chain was profiled in a study of radiation and T cells in renal cell carcinoma. Regarding the study as a whole: No pretreatment tumor biopsies were available for baseline clonotypes.

TCRdb keeps only in-frame clones here, not all; method: immunoSEQ multiplex PCR. The repertoire holds about 83,000 clones, 70% to 90% seen once, with under 2.5% in the top ten. This clone was picked up one time. Its antigen is as yet unknown. The time point here: blood 4 weeks post-SBRT, at nephrectomy. Treatment: 15 Gy SBRT to primary tumor, nephrectomy 4 weeks later. The tumor was a clear cell renal cell carcinoma. The CDR3 consists of 14 residues. In germline, CDR1 is LNHDA, CDR2 SQIVND (reference sequence). The V segment lost 5 bases and the J segment 10 bases; nucleotides outside the gene matches: 9.

Sample: blood, taken from a patient whose treatment included radiotherapy and nephrectomy. This clonotype originated in a woman aged 55 to 70 with renal cell carcinoma. The chain employs TRBV19 and TRBJ2-1, with 9 bases lining up with TRBD1. The CDR3 reads CASSLGQGPLEQFF. For the CDR3, the DNA is TGTGCCAGTAGTCTGGGACAGGGCCCCCTAGAGCAGTTCTTC.